A selection of T cell receptor beta chains follows, all from one sample in a study of CD8 T cells in Susac syndrome. In TCRdb, the immunoSEQ multiplex PCR reads were re-called with MiXCR into one record per CDR3 protein. The table lists approximately 130,000 distinct CDR3 sequences, about 90% of them singletons. What was sequenced was CD8+ T cells from PBMCs. Every receptor here comes from a human donor with multiple sclerosis. The CDR3 runs from the conserved cysteine through the conserved F or W. Fields, in order: CDR3 DNA, CDR3 protein, clone size, D gene, J gene, V gene. D genes are given only for firm matches. Part of the rows lack a size; the others show once, few, many or a class for expanded clones.

cdr3_nt: TGTGCCAGCAGTCCTCTCACTGAAGCTTTCTTT
cdr3_aa: CASSPLTEAFF
clone_size: NA
d_call: NA
j_call: TRBJ1-1
v_call: TRBV28

cdr3_nt: TGTGCCAGCAGCGTGGGGAAAAGCTACGAGCAGTACTTC
cdr3_aa: CASSVGKSYEQYF
clone_size: NA
d_call: NA
j_call: TRBJ2-7
v_call: TRBV9

cdr3_nt: TGTGCCAGCAGCCTAATAGCGGGAGAATCGGAAGCCGGGGAGCTGTTTTTT
cdr3_aa: CASSLIAGESEAGELFF
clone_size: NA
d_call: TRBD2
j_call: TRBJ2-2
v_call: TRBV7-9

cdr3_nt: TGTGCCACTCAAATGACAGGGGGTCTCTACGAGCAGTACTTC
cdr3_aa: CATQMTGGLYEQYF
clone_size: NA
d_call: TRBD1
j_call: TRBJ2-7
v_call: TRBV19

cdr3_nt: TGTGCCAGCAGGCAGACTAGCGGGTTCTACAATGAGCAGTTCTTC
cdr3_aa: CASRQTSGFYNEQFF
clone_size: NA
d_call: TRBD2
j_call: TRBJ2-1
v_call: TRBV6-1

cdr3_nt: TGTGCCAGCAGCAGACAGGGGTCTTTCTTT
cdr3_aa: CASSRQGSFF
clone_size: NA
d_call: TRBD1
j_call: TRBJ1-1
v_call: TRBV6-4

cdr3_nt: TGTGCCAGCAGCTCCCTGGGGCAGCTGGGAAATGAAAAACTGTTTTTT
cdr3_aa: CASSSLGQLGNEKLFF
clone_size: once
d_call: NA
j_call: TRBJ1-4
v_call: TRBV9

cdr3_nt: TGTGCCAGCGAGCCCAGCGGTAGCACCGGGGAGCTGTTTTTT
cdr3_aa: CASEPSGSTGELFF
clone_size: once
d_call: NA
j_call: TRBJ2-2
v_call: TRBV6-5

cdr3_nt: TGCGCCAGCAGCCAAGGGGCAGCCTCCTACGAGCAGTACTTC
cdr3_aa: CASSQGAASYEQYF
clone_size: NA
d_call: NA
j_call: TRBJ2-7
v_call: TRBV4-1

cdr3_nt: TGTGCCAGCAGTGAAGGGCTGAACGAAGTTGGTCGTGGCTACACCTTC
cdr3_aa: CASSEGLNEVGRGYTF
clone_size: NA
d_call: NA
j_call: TRBJ1-2
v_call: TRBV6-1

cdr3_nt: TGCGCCAGCAGCCAACGTGACCCGGGTTCGGAGGAAAATGAGCAGTTCTTC
cdr3_aa: CASSQRDPGSEENEQFF
clone_size: NA
d_call: NA
j_call: TRBJ2-1
v_call: TRBV4-3

cdr3_nt: TGTGCCAGCAGTTTTAACGACGCCGGACAGGGTTTATACAATGAGCAGTTCTTC
cdr3_aa: CASSFNDAGQGLYNEQFF
clone_size: NA
d_call: TRBD1
j_call: TRBJ2-1
v_call: TRBV27

cdr3_nt: TGTGCCAGCAGCTTGCAGAGGGGGCGCGTGCCCTACGAGCAGTACTTC
cdr3_aa: CASSLQRGRVPYEQYF
clone_size: few
d_call: TRBD1
j_call: TRBJ2-7
v_call: TRBV5-6

cdr3_nt: TGTGCCAGCCGGAAGAGGTGGGGACATAGCAATCAGCCCCAGCATTTT
cdr3_aa: CASRKRWGHSNQPQHF
clone_size: NA
d_call: NA
j_call: TRBJ1-5
v_call: TRBV28

cdr3_nt: TGTGCCAGCAGTTGGACAGCCGCTTTGGGCAATGAGCAGTTCTTC
cdr3_aa: CASSWTAALGNEQFF
clone_size: NA
d_call: NA
j_call: TRBJ2-1
v_call: TRBV27

cdr3_nt: TGTGCCAGCGCGAAAGGGACTTTTACCTACGAGCAGTACTTC
cdr3_aa: CASAKGTFTYEQYF
clone_size: once
d_call: NA
j_call: TRBJ2-7
v_call: TRBV28

cdr3_nt: TGTGCCATCTCTTTAGGACAGTTAGATAGCAATCAGCCCCAGCATTTT
cdr3_aa: CAISLGQLDSNQPQHF
clone_size: NA
d_call: NA
j_call: TRBJ1-5
v_call: TRBV10-3

cdr3_nt: TGCGCCAGCAGCTTCTCTAGTACCGCAGATACGCAGTATTTT
cdr3_aa: CASSFSSTADTQYF
clone_size: NA
d_call: NA
j_call: TRBJ2-3
v_call: TRBV5-1

cdr3_nt: TGCAGCGTATCCGGGACTAGCTTCTACGAGCAGTACTTC
cdr3_aa: CSVSGTSFYEQYF
clone_size: NA
d_call: TRBD2
j_call: TRBJ2-7
v_call: TRBV29-1

cdr3_nt: TGTGCCAGTAGCCCCCGGACATACCGGGTCCGTCAGTACTTC
cdr3_aa: CASSPRTYRVRQYF
clone_size: NA
d_call: NA
j_call: TRBJ2-4
v_call: TRBV19

cdr3_nt: TGTGCCAGCGGGACTAGCGGGGGGGAGCTGTTTTTT
cdr3_aa: CASGTSGGELFF
clone_size: NA
d_call: TRBD2
j_call: TRBJ2-2
v_call: TRBV27

cdr3_nt: TGCGCCAGCAGGGAAGGCAACACTGAAGCTTTCTTT
cdr3_aa: CASREGNTEAFF
clone_size: NA
d_call: NA
j_call: TRBJ1-1
v_call: TRBV5-1

cdr3_nt: TGTGCCAGCAGCGAGGACTCCTACAATGAGCAGTTCTTC
cdr3_aa: CASSEDSYNEQFF
clone_size: NA
d_call: NA
j_call: TRBJ2-1
v_call: TRBV6-5

cdr3_nt: TGTGCCAGCAGCGCAGGGGGTGTCACCGGGGAGCTGTTTTTT
cdr3_aa: CASSAGGVTGELFF
clone_size: NA
d_call: TRBD1
j_call: TRBJ2-2
v_call: TRBV7-2

cdr3_nt: TGTGCCAGCAGCTTGGCCAGGGGGGCGGCTTTCTTT
cdr3_aa: CASSLARGAAFF
clone_size: NA
d_call: TRBD1
j_call: TRBJ1-1
v_call: TRBV5-6

cdr3_nt: TGTGCCAGCACCCGCATACGGGGGGAGCTACCTCATCAGCCCCAGCATTTT
cdr3_aa: CASTRIRGELPHQPQHF
clone_size: NA
d_call: NA
j_call: TRBJ1-5
v_call: TRBV27

cdr3_nt: TGTGCCAGTAGGCCCCCGGCAGCGGTCTGGCAGTTCTTC
cdr3_aa: CASRPPAAVWQFF
clone_size: NA
d_call: NA
j_call: TRBJ2-1
v_call: TRBV19

cdr3_nt: TGTGCCAGCAGCTTAGGAGGTCGGTCAAGGGCCACTGAAGCTTTCTTT
cdr3_aa: CASSLGGRSRATEAFF
clone_size: NA
d_call: NA
j_call: TRBJ1-1
v_call: TRBV7-6

cdr3_nt: TGTGCCAGCAGCTCCAACCCAGATGCCTACAATGAGCAGTTCTTC
cdr3_aa: CASSSNPDAYNEQFF
clone_size: NA
d_call: NA
j_call: TRBJ2-1
v_call: TRBV5-4

cdr3_nt: TGTGCCAGTAGTCCCCCGTCCGGGAGAGGGGGCTACAATGAGCAGTTCTTC
cdr3_aa: CASSPPSGRGGYNEQFF
clone_size: NA
d_call: NA
j_call: TRBJ2-1
v_call: TRBV19

cdr3_nt: TGCGCCAGCAGTCAAGAGGGGTTGAACACTGAAGCTTTCTTT
cdr3_aa: CASSQEGLNTEAFF
clone_size: few
d_call: NA
j_call: TRBJ1-1
v_call: TRBV23-1

cdr3_nt: TGTGCCAGCAGTTTTGGGGCTTACTACGAGCAGTACTTC
cdr3_aa: CASSFGAYYEQYF
clone_size: NA
d_call: NA
j_call: TRBJ2-7
v_call: TRBV12-3/TRBV12-4

cdr3_nt: TGCAGCGTTGAAGATCCAGTTCAAGGACAGCAGGCCTACGAGCAGTACTTC
cdr3_aa: CSVEDPVQGQQAYEQYF
clone_size: NA
d_call: NA
j_call: TRBJ2-7
v_call: TRBV29-1

cdr3_nt: TGCAGTGCTAGAAGTAGCGGGAGACTCTACGAGCAGTACTTC
cdr3_aa: CSARSSGRLYEQYF
clone_size: once
d_call: TRBD2
j_call: TRBJ2-7
v_call: TRBV20-1

cdr3_nt: TGCAGCGTACCACGACCCCCTGGGGCCCAGTACTTC
cdr3_aa: CSVPRPPGAQYF
clone_size: NA
d_call: NA
j_call: TRBJ2-5
v_call: TRBV29-1